These T cell receptor beta chains were read from a single sample in a study of technical replicates of blood from a handful of donors. The table came from immunoSEQ multiplex PCR; TCRdb's copy has only in-frame clones and leaves some out. The sample has approximately 44,000 clones, around 96% seen once; the top ten hold less than 0.45%. The material sequenced was T cells isolated from PBMCs. Every receptor here comes from a human donor in good health. Each CDR3 is given with its conserved first and last residue. A D gene is named only where the DNA matches it firmly. Clone sizes are given selectively: once, few, many, or a class where the clone is expanded.

J: TRBJ2-2
D: TRBD1
V: TRBV5-6
size: NA
DNA: TGTGCCAGCAGCCCGATCAGGGGGCGAAGGACCGGGGAGCTGTTTTTT
CDR3: CASSPIRGRRTGELFF

J: TRBJ1-5
D: NA
V: TRBV28
size: NA
DNA: TGTGCCAGCAGTTTAAGGGGGGGTATAGGTCAGCCCCAGCATTTT
CDR3: CASSLRGGIGQPQHF

J: TRBJ2-7
D: NA
V: TRBV11-2
size: NA
DNA: TGTGCCAGCAGCTTATGGACTATACCTTACGAGCAGTACTTC
CDR3: CASSLWTIPYEQYF

J: TRBJ2-1
D: NA
V: TRBV6-1
size: NA
DNA: TGTGCCAGCAGTGAAGGCATCCTCCTAAATGAGCAGTTCTTC
CDR3: CASSEGILLNEQFF

J: TRBJ2-4
D: NA
V: TRBV19
size: NA
DNA: TGTGCCAGTAGTCTAAATGGGGGGATGGACATTCAGTACTTC
CDR3: CASSLNGGMDIQYF

J: TRBJ2-7
D: NA
V: TRBV28
size: NA
DNA: TGTGCCAGCAGTTTACAGTATTACGAGCAGTACTTC
CDR3: CASSLQYYEQYF

J: TRBJ1-1
D: NA
V: TRBV11-2
size: NA
DNA: TGTGCCAGCAGCCCTCGGGGGGTAGGGAATGAAGCTTTCTTT
CDR3: CASSPRGVGNEAFF

J: TRBJ1-2
D: NA
V: TRBV28
size: once
DNA: TGTGCCAGCAGTCCTCCGATACAGGGAACAGAGGGCTACACCTTC
CDR3: CASSPPIQGTEGYTF

J: TRBJ1-1
D: TRBD1
V: TRBV5-1
size: NA
DNA: TGCGCCAGCAGCCCCCGACAGGGGAGGAACACTGAAGCTTTCTTT
CDR3: CASSPRQGRNTEAFF

J: TRBJ2-7
D: TRBD2
V: TRBV2
size: NA
DNA: TGTGCCAGCATCGAGAGGGAGCGGGAGGTGAATTACGAGCAGTACTTC
CDR3: CASIEREREVNYEQYF

J: TRBJ2-6
D: NA
V: TRBV6-1
size: NA
DNA: TGTGCCAGCACCATGGAGGGTGCTGGGGCCAACGTCCTGACTTTC
CDR3: CASTMEGAGANVLTF

J: TRBJ2-7
D: NA
V: TRBV28
size: NA
DNA: TGTGCCAGCAGCCTAGGGGGGGCCCCCCTTATCTACGAGCAGTACTTC
CDR3: CASSLGGAPLIYEQYF

J: TRBJ2-3
D: NA
V: TRBV21-1
size: NA
DNA: TGTGCCAGCAGCAGACCTCGGACAGGGCGGACAGATACGCAGTATTTT
CDR3: CASSRPRTGRTDTQYF

J: TRBJ2-1
D: TRBD2
V: TRBV10-3
size: NA
DNA: TGTGCCATCCAACTAGCGGGGACCAATGAGCAGTTCTTC
CDR3: CAIQLAGTNEQFF

J: TRBJ2-7
D: TRBD2
V: TRBV2
size: NA
DNA: TGTGCCAGCAGTGAACGGACTAGCAGCTACTACGAGCAGTACTTC
CDR3: CASSERTSSYYEQYF

J: TRBJ2-1
D: TRBD2
V: TRBV11-2
size: NA
DNA: TGTGCCAGCAGCATCGGGACTAGCGAGGGCAATGAGCAGTTCTTC
CDR3: CASSIGTSEGNEQFF

J: TRBJ1-5
D: NA
V: TRBV7-8
size: NA
DNA: TGTGCCAGCAGCCTGATCTATGAAGGCAATCAGCCCCAGCATTTT
CDR3: CASSLIYEGNQPQHF

J: TRBJ1-2
D: TRBD1
V: TRBV30
size: NA
DNA: TGTGCCTGGAGCAATGGGCAGGGGGCATCACCCTATGGCTACACCTTC
CDR3: CAWSNGQGASPYGYTF

J: TRBJ2-2
D: NA
V: TRBV7-2
size: once
DNA: TGTGCCAGCAGCTTATCGGGGTTCGGGGAGCTGTTTTTT
CDR3: CASSLSGFGELFF

J: TRBJ2-7
D: NA
V: TRBV7-6
size: NA
DNA: TGTGCCAGCAGCTTAGATTCGAGGAACTCCTACGAGCAGTACTTC
CDR3: CASSLDSRNSYEQYF

J: TRBJ2-1
D: NA
V: TRBV7-8
size: NA
DNA: TGTGCCAGCAGCTTAGGGGGGGATCTCGTCAATGAGCAGTTCTTC
CDR3: CASSLGGDLVNEQFF

J: TRBJ2-6
D: NA
V: TRBV7-9
size: NA
DNA: TGTGCCATCCTGACTCTCTCTGGGGCCAACGTCCTGACTTTC
CDR3: CAILTLSGANVLTF

J: TRBJ2-2
D: NA
V: TRBV10-1
size: NA
DNA: TGCGCCAGCAGTGATGACAGGGAGGTCCGGGAGCTGTTTTTT
CDR3: CASSDDREVRELFF

J: TRBJ2-1
D: TRBD1
V: TRBV6-5
size: few
DNA: TGTGCCAGCAGACCACATCCCGGGACAGGGGATGAGCAGTTCTTC
CDR3: CASRPHPGTGDEQFF

J: TRBJ1-2
D: NA
V: TRBV5-4
size: NA
DNA: TGTGCCAGCAGCTTGTTGGGGGGGAGCAACTATGGCTACACCTTC
CDR3: CASSLLGGSNYGYTF

J: TRBJ2-1
D: TRBD2
V: TRBV5-4
size: NA
DNA: TGTGCCAGCAGCACCCTGGGGCGGGACTACAATGACGTGCAGTTCTTC
CDR3: CASSTLGRDYNDVQFF

J: TRBJ1-5
D: TRBD1
V: TRBV18
size: medium-sized
DNA: TGTGCCAGCTCACCACCTGACAGGGCCAATCAGCCCCAGCATTTT
CDR3: CASSPPDRANQPQHF

J: TRBJ2-5
D: TRBD2
V: TRBV5-4
size: NA
DNA: TGTGCCAGCAGGGCCGGGACTAGTGAGACCCAGTACTTC
CDR3: CASRAGTSETQYF

J: TRBJ1-2
D: TRBD1
V: TRBV6-6
size: NA
DNA: TGTGCCAGCAGTTACGGGACAGGGGATGTGGGCTACACCTTC
CDR3: CASSYGTGDVGYTF

J: TRBJ2-1
D: NA
V: TRBV2
size: once
DNA: TGTGCCAGCACCAGGCGCTACAATGAGCAGTTCTTC
CDR3: CASTRRYNEQFF

J: TRBJ1-2
D: TRBD1
V: TRBV13
size: NA
DNA: TGTGCCAGCAGCCGCCAGGGGGCTTATGGCTACACCTTC
CDR3: CASSRQGAYGYTF

J: TRBJ2-7
D: NA
V: TRBV7-8
size: NA
DNA: TGTGCCAGCAGCTTAGGGTCCAGGGGCAGCTCTCACGAGCAGTACTTC
CDR3: CASSLGSRGSSHEQYF

J: TRBJ2-7
D: TRBD1
V: TRBV29-1
size: NA
DNA: TGCAGCGGCCGGGACAGCTTCTACGAGCAGTACTTC
CDR3: CSGRDSFYEQYF

J: TRBJ2-2
D: TRBD1
V: TRBV19
size: NA
DNA: TGTGCCTGCACAGGGGGCTGGACCGGGGAGCTGTTTTTT
CDR3: CACTGGWTGELFF

J: TRBJ2-7
D: NA
V: TRBV6-5
size: NA
DNA: TGTGCCAGCAGTTCGTCTAGCAACGTCGGCGAGCAGTACTTC
CDR3: CASSSSSNVGEQYF

J: TRBJ1-4
D: NA
V: TRBV18
size: once
DNA: TGTGCCAGCTCACCATTCGGAGCTGCAACTAATGAAAAACTGTTTTTT
CDR3: CASSPFGAATNEKLFF

J: TRBJ2-1
D: TRBD2
V: TRBV30
size: NA
DNA: TGTGCCTGGAGTGAACTAGCGAGATACAATGAGCAGTTCTTC
CDR3: CAWSELARYNEQFF

J: TRBJ2-4
D: NA
V: TRBV30
size: NA
DNA: TGTGCCTGGGGGACCGGGACTGCTAACATTCAGTACTTC
CDR3: CAWGTGTANIQYF

J: TRBJ2-3
D: TRBD2
V: TRBV9
size: NA
DNA: TGTGCCAGCAGCCCTAGCGGGAGACCCCCAGATACGCAGTATTTT
CDR3: CASSPSGRPPDTQYF

J: TRBJ2-5
D: NA
V: TRBV29-1
size: NA
DNA: TGCAGCGTGGACTTAAGGGAAGAGACCCAGTACTTC
CDR3: CSVDLREETQYF

J: TRBJ2-7
D: TRBD2
V: TRBV7-6
size: NA
DNA: TGTGCCAGCAGCTTAGACGGGACTAGCGCAAACGAGCAGTACTTC
CDR3: CASSLDGTSANEQYF

J: TRBJ1-2
D: TRBD1
V: TRBV5-1
size: NA
DNA: TGCGCCAGCAGCTGGGAGGGACAGGGAATCTATGGCTACACCTTC
CDR3: CASSWEGQGIYGYTF

J: TRBJ2-7
D: NA
V: TRBV19
size: NA
DNA: TGTGCCAGTAGTATTACGGCAGGGCGCTACGAGCAGTACTTC
CDR3: CASSITAGRYEQYF

J: TRBJ2-7
D: TRBD1
V: TRBV6-1
size: NA
DNA: TGTGCCAGCAGCGAATCCGGGACAGGGCTCTACGAGCAGTACTTC
CDR3: CASSESGTGLYEQYF

J: TRBJ2-2
D: NA
V: TRBV6-1
size: NA
DNA: TGTGCCAGCAGTGAGATACCCCCCTCGGGGGCCGGGGAGCTGTTTTTT
CDR3: CASSEIPPSGAGELFF

J: TRBJ2-3
D: TRBD2
V: TRBV5-1
size: NA
DNA: TGCGCCAGCAGCTTTAGCGGGGGTCGAGATACGCAGTATTTT
CDR3: CASSFSGGRDTQYF

J: TRBJ2-2
D: NA
V: TRBV28
size: NA
DNA: TGTGCCAGCACAGATCGCACCGGGGAGCTGTTTTTT
CDR3: CASTDRTGELFF

J: TRBJ1-5
D: NA
V: TRBV10-3
size: NA
DNA: TGTGCCATCGGTCAGGGGAACCAGCCCCAGCATTTT
CDR3: CAIGQGNQPQHF

J: TRBJ2-1
D: NA
V: TRBV19
size: NA
DNA: TGTGCCAGTAGTAACAGGGCAAACCAGTTCTTC
CDR3: CASSNRANQFF

J: TRBJ2-5
D: TRBD1
V: TRBV10-3
size: once
DNA: TGTGCCATCAGTGAGTTGACAGGGAGTGGGGAGACCCAGTACTTC
CDR3: CAISELTGSGETQYF

J: TRBJ2-3
D: TRBD2
V: TRBV6-4
size: NA
DNA: TGTGCCAGCAGTGACTTAGCTAGCGGGACGGATACGCAGTATTTT
CDR3: CASSDLASGTDTQYF

J: TRBJ2-7
D: NA
V: TRBV29-1
size: NA
DNA: TGCAGCGTTGTGAACAGCTACGAGCAGTACTTC
CDR3: CSVVNSYEQYF

J: TRBJ1-5
D: NA
V: TRBV7-8
size: NA
DNA: TGTGCCAGCAGCTCCCTGCTGCCAGATTCCAATCAGCCCCAGCATTTT
CDR3: CASSSLLPDSNQPQHF

J: TRBJ1-2
D: TRBD1
V: TRBV6-1
size: NA
DNA: TGTGCCAGCAGTGAAAAACCTGGGACAGCGCATGGCTACACCTTC
CDR3: CASSEKPGTAHGYTF

J: TRBJ1-1
D: NA
V: TRBV4-1
size: NA
DNA: TGCGCCAGCAGCCAAGAACAGGGACATGAAGCTTTCTTT
CDR3: CASSQEQGHEAFF